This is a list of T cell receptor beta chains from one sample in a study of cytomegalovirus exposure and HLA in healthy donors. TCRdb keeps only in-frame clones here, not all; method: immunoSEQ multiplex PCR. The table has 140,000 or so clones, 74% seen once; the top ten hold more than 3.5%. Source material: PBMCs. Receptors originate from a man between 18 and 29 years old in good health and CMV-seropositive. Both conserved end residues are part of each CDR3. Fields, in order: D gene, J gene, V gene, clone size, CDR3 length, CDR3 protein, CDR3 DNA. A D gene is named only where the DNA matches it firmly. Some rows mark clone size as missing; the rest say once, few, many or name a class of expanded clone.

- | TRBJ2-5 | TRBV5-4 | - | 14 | CASSSTGFVETQYF | TGTGCCAGCAGCAGTACAGGGTTTGTGGAGACCCAGTACTTC
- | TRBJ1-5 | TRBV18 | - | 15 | CASSLTGYPNQPQHF | TGTGCCAGCTCACTAACAGGGTACCCTAATCAGCCCCAGCATTTT
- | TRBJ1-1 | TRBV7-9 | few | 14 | CASSLAGMNTEAFF | TGTGCCAGCAGCTTAGCGGGCATGAACACTGAAGCTTTCTTT
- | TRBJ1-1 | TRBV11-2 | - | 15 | CASSLRRGTNTEAFF | TGTGCCAGCAGCTTAAGAAGAGGGACAAACACTGAAGCTTTCTTT
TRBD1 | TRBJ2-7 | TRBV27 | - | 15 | CASSPLSDRGGEQYF | TGTGCCAGCAGTCCTCTCTCGGACAGGGGGGGCGAGCAGTACTTC
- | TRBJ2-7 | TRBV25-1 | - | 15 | CASSASTPGYYEQYF | TGTGCCAGCAGTGCCTCTACTCCAGGGTACTACGAGCAGTACTTC
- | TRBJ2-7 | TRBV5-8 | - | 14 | CASSLSQRPYEQYF | TGTGCCAGCAGCTTGTCGCAGCGCCCATACGAGCAGTACTTC
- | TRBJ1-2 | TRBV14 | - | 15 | CASSQVPGEKYGYTF | TGTGCCAGCAGCCAGGTACCGGGTGAGAAGTATGGCTACACCTTC
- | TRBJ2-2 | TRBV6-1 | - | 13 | CASSDLLHGELFF | TGTGCCAGCAGTGACCTACTTCACGGGGAGCTGTTTTTT
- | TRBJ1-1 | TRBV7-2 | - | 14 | CASSSNLGRGEAFF | TGTGCCAGCAGCTCCAATCTAGGGAGAGGTGAAGCTTTCTTT
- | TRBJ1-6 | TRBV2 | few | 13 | CTSGVSYNSPLHF | TGTACCTCAGGGGTTTCCTATAATTCACCCCTCCACTTT